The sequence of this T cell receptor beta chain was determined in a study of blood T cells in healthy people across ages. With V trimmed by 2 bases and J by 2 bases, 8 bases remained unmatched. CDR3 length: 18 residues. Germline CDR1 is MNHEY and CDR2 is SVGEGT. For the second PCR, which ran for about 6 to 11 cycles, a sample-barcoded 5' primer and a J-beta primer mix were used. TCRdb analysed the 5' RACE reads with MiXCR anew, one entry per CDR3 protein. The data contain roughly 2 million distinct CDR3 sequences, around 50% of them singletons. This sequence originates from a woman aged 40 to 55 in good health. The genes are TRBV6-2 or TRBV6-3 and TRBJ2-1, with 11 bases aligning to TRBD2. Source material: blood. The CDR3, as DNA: TGTGCCAGCAGTTACGGGACCCTAGCGGGGGGCGCCTACAATGAGCAGTTCTTC. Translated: CASSYGTLAGGAYNEQFF.